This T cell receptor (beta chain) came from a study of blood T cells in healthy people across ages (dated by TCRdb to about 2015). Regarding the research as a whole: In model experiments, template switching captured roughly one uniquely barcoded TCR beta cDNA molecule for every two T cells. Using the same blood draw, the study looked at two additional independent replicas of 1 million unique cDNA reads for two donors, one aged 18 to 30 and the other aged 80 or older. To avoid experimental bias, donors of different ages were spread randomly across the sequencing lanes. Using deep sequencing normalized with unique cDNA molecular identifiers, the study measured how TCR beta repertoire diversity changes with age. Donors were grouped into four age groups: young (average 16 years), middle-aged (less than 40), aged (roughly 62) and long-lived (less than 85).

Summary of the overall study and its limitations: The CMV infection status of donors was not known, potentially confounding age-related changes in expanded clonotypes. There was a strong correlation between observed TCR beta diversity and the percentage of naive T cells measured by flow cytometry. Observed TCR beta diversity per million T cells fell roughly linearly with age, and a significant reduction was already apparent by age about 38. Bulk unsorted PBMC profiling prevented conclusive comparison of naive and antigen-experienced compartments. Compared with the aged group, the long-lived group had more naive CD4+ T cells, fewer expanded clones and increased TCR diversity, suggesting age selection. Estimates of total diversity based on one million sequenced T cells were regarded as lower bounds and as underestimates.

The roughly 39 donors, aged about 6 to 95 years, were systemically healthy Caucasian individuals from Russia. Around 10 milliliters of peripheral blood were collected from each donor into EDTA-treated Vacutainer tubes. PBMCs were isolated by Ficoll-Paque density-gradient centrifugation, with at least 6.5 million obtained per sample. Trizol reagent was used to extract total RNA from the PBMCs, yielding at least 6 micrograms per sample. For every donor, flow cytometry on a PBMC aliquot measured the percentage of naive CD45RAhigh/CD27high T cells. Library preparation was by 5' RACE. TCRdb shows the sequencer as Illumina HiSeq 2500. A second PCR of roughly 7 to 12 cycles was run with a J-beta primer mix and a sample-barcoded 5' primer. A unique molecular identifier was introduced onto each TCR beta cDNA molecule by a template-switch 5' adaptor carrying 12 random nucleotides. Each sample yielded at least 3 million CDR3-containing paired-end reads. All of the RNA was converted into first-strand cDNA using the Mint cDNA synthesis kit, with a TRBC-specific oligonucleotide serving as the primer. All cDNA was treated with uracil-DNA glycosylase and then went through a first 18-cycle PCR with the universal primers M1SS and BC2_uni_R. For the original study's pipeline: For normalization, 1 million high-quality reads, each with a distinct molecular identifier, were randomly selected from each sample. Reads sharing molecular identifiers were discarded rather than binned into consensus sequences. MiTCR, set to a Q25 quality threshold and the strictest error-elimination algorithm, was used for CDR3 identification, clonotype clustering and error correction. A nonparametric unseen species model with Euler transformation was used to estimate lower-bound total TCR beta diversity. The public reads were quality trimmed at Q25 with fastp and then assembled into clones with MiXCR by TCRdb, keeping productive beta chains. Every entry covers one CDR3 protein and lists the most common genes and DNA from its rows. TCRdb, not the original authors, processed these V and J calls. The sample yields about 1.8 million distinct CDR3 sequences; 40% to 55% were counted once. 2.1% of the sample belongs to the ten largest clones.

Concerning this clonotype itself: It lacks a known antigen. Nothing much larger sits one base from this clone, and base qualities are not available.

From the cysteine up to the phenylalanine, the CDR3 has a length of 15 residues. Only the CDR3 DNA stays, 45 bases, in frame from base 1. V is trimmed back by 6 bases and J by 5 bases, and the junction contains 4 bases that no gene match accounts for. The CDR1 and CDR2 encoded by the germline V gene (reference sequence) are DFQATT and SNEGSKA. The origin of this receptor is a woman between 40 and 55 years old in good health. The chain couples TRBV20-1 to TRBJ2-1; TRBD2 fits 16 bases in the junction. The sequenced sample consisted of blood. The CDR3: CSAGTSGGANNEQFF. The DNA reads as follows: TGCAGTGCGGGGACTAGCGGGGGGGCAAACAATGAGCAGTTCTTC.